This T cell receptor beta chain was documented in a study of lymphopenia after photon versus proton radiotherapy. This CDR3 region has 15 residues. The V and J ends lost 5 bases and 2 bases respectively, with 14 bases between them. Germline values: CDR1 SNHLY, CDR2 FYNNEI. Sequencing used immunoSEQ multiplex PCR; TCRdb keeps in-frame clones, though not all of them. The sample lists more than 20,000 clones, about 85% occurring once. The material was peripheral blood, obtained from a patient treated with photon-based radiotherapy. The chain is built from TRBV2 and TRBJ2-3; D perhaps matches TRBD2 (5 bases). The sequence came from a man in his 60s with pancreatic cancer. DNA of the CDR3: TGTGCCAGCAGTCCACTCGGGGTTTTCACAGATACGCAGTATTTT. Protein: CASSPLGVFTDTQYF.